This T cell receptor beta chain originates from a study of control samples from healthy donors and cancer patients. Clones were sequenced by immunoSEQ multiplex PCR, and TCRdb holds only the in-frame ones, with some missing. The sample includes more than 95,000 clones, 93% of them seen just once. Unmatched junction bases numbered 11, after V lost 1 base and J lost 9 bases. This CDR3 is 17 amino acids long. Per germline, CDR1 MGHRA and CDR2 YSYEKL. The chain couples TRBV4-1 to TRBJ2-1; 11 nucleotides match TRBD2. The sequence was collected from a young man in good health. Sequenced material: blood. The CDR3 region is CASSQAPGLAGYPEQFF. CDR3 nucleotides: TGCGCCAGCAGCCAAGCACCTGGACTAGCGGGTTACCCTGAGCAGTTCTTC.